This record concerns one TCR beta chain sequence. Its antigen is unknown. This sample is part of a study of T-cell memory formation after mild COVID-19. Study results and caveats: Mainly CM and EM harbored the contracting CD4+ clones; mainly EMRA harbored the CD8+ ones.

The CDR3 runs 14 residues. Trimming removed 6 bases from V and 0 bases from J, with 9 bases in between. CDR1 and CDR2 (germline): SGHTA, FQGNSA. Constant-segment primers and 5'RACE yielded cDNA libraries for TCR alpha and TCR beta, each carrying sample barcodes and UMIs. TCRdb re-derived calls from the 5' RACE reads in MiXCR, one entry per CDR3 protein. The sample lists about 130,000 distinct CDR3 sequences; 5% to 6.5% were seen once. The TCR was taken from an adult woman who had mild COVID-19 (a few samples of this study predate the infection). Cell type and time point are not known. The chain joins TRBV7-2 to TRBJ1-3; D gene ambiguous. The sequenced sample was PBMCs or a T cell subset sorted from them (not recorded which). This CDR3 is CASRPFISGNTIYF. For the CDR3, the DNA is TGTGCCAGCAGGCCGTTTATCTCTGGAAACACCATATATTTT.